These T cell receptor beta chains were read from a single sample in a study of T cells expressing NK-cell markers. TCRdb reworked the 5' RACE reads into one entry per CDR3 protein, no DNA. The table for this sample gives approximately 110,000 distinct CDR3 sequences. Source material: blood T cells: a sorted CD56 or NKG2C T cell subset, CD4+ or CD8+ T cells, or bulk PBMC T cells (not recorded which). All receptors come from a woman between 18 and 69 years old in good health. Each CDR3 is given with its conserved first and last residue.

V gene,J gene,CDR3 protein
TRBV19,TRBJ2-5,CASSPSEMAGETQYF
TRBV7-2,TRBJ1-1,CASSSMGPEMDTEAFF
TRBV6-2/TRBV6-3,TRBJ2-3,CASGWTGVTDTQYF
TRBV15,TRBJ2-1,CATNPGTSGIYEQFF
TRBV20-1,TRBJ1-1,CSARPFAESTEAFF
TRBV11-2,TRBJ1-1,CASSPRTEHTEAFF
TRBV11-2,TRBJ2-3,CASSRLAGGTDTQYF
TRBV20-1,TRBJ2-2,CSARDLMNTGELFF
TRBV5-6,TRBJ1-1,CASSRTGAEAFF
TRBV20-1,TRBJ1-2,CSARGQGEIYGYTF
TRBV20-1,TRBJ1-6,CSAKGQGNSPLHF
TRBV5-6,TRBJ2-5,CASRPLRAGGETQYF
TRBV2,TRBJ2-5,CASIALAGGEETQYF
TRBV20-1,TRBJ2-2,CSPRDMVGELFF
TRBV7-3,TRBJ1-1,CASSPDPGVLTEAFF
TRBV5-4,TRBJ2-1,CASSLRTSIYEQFF
TRBV6-4,TRBJ2-3,CASAPVAGRADTQYF
TRBV6-6,TRBJ2-1,CAGGGFYNEQFF
TRBV25-1,TRBJ1-2,CASSVWDYGYTF
TRBV7-3,TRBJ2-2,CASSITGGRTGELFF
TRBV7-3,TRBJ2-1,CASSPPGTGNYHEQFF
TRBV5-6,TRBJ2-2,CASSPTVAGELFF
TRBV27,TRBJ2-1,CASSGRLAGYGNEQFF
TRBV30,TRBJ1-4,CAWSVPGQVNEKLFF
TRBV2,TRBJ2-1,CASSDFGGYNEQFF
TRBV2,TRBJ1-1,CASSWTGGGTEAFF
TRBV28,TRBJ2-7,CASRKDGSYEQYF
TRBV7-3,TRBJ2-5,CASSLPGLAYQETQYF
TRBV12-3/TRBV12-4,TRBJ2-1,CASSLVSGLSSYNEQFF
TRBV18,TRBJ1-1,CASSPGSHTEAFF
TRBV9,TRBJ2-7,CASSVGDSYEQYF
TRBV2,TRBJ2-7,CASSDYRVSTAYEQYF
TRBV19,TRBJ2-7,CASSSGTSGTYEQYF
TRBV28,TRBJ2-5,CASYQPGRGETQYF
TRBV7-2,TRBJ2-3,CASSLGAADTQYF
TRBV7-8,TRBJ1-1,CASSQGDRVTTEAFF
TRBV5-4,TRBJ2-4,CASSGGAIQYF
TRBV7-9,TRBJ2-2,CASSFSTVANTGELFF
TRBV4-3,TRBJ1-1,CASSQGWLNTEAFF
TRBV13,TRBJ1-1,CASSLVDSDEAFF